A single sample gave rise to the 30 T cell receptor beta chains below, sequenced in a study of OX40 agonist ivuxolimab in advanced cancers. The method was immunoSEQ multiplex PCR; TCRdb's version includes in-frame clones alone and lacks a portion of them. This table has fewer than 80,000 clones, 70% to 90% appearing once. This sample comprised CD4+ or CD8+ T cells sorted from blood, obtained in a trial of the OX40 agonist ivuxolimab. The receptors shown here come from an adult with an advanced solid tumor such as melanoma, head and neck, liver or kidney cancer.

The CDR3 bases are TGCGCCAGCAGCTTGGCCGGCTCGAACACTGAAGCTTTCTTT. Its translation: CASSLAGSNTEAFF. The chain uses TRBV5-1 and TRBJ1-1, with unresolved D. Trimming pared 0 bases from V and 1 base from J, leaving 7 bases between. In germline, CDR1 is SGHRS, CDR2 YFSETQ. The length of the CDR3 is 14 residues. Full variable domain (remainder filled in from reference TRBV5-1 and TRBJ1-1): KAGVTQTPRYLIKTRGQQVTLSCSPISGHRSVSWYQQTPGQGLQFLFEYFSETQRNKGNFPGRFSGRQFSNSRSEMNVSTLELGDSALYLCASSLAGSNTEAFFGQGTRLTVV.

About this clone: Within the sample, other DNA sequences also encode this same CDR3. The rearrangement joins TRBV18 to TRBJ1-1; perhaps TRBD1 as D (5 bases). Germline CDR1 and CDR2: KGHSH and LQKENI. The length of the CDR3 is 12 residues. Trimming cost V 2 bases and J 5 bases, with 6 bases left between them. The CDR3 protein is CASSPAGTEAFF. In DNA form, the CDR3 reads TGTGCCAGCTCACCAGCAGGGACTGAAGCTTTCTTT.

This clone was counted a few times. This chain's CDR3 is CASSEASNYEQYF. In nucleotides, the CDR3 is TGCGCCAGCAGTGAAGCGAGTAACTACGAGCAGTACTTC. The rearrangement uses TRBV10-1 and TRBJ2-7; D call uncertain. The CDR3 length is 13 residues. V shed 3 bases and J shed 3 bases, with 9 bases lying between them. Germline V gives CDR1 WNHNN, CDR2 SYGVQD (reference sequence).

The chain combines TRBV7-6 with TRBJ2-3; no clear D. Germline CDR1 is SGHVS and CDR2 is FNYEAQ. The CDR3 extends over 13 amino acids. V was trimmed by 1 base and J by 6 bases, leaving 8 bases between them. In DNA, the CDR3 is TGTGCCAGCAGCTTAGGAGACCGGGATACGCAGTATTTT. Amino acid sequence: CASSLGDRDTQYF.

CDR3 sequence reads: CASSPGSGATNEKLFF. The CDR3 DNA sequence: TGTGCCAGCAGCCCCGGCTCGGGTGCAACTAATGAAAAACTGTTTTTT. The chain couples TRBV7-6 to TRBJ1-4; D ambiguous. Germline V CDR1 and CDR2: SGHVS, FNYEAQ. The CDR3 is 16 amino acids. Trimming shortened V by 5 bases and J by 0 bases, and 13 bases separated the two germline ends.

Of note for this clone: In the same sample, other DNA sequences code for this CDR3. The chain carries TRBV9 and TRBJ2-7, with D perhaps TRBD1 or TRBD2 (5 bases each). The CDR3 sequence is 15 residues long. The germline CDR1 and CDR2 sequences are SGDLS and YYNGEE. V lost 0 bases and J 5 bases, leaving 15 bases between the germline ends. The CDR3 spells CASSVGGTGSHEQYF. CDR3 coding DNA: TGTGCCAGCAGCGTAGGGGGGACCGGGTCACACGAGCAGTACTTC.

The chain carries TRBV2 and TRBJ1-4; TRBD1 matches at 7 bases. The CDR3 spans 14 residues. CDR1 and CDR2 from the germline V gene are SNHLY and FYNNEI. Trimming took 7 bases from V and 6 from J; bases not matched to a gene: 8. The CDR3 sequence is CASTRQGDYEKLFF. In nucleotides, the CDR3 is TGTGCCAGCACAAGACAGGGCGACTATGAAAAACTGTTTTTT.

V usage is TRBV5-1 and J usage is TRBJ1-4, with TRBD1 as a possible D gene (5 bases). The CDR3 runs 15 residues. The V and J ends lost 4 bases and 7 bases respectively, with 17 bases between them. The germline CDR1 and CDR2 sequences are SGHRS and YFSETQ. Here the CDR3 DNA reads TGCGCCAGCAGCCCCGGGACCACGGATAGTGAAAAACTGTTTTTT. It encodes CASSPGTTDSEKLFF.

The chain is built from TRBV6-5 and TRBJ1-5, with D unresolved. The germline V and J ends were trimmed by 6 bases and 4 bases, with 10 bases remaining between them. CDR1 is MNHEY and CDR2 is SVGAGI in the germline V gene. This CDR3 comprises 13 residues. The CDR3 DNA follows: TGTGCCAGCAGCCGAGGACCTAATCAGCCCCAGCATTTT. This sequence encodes CASSRGPNQPQHF.

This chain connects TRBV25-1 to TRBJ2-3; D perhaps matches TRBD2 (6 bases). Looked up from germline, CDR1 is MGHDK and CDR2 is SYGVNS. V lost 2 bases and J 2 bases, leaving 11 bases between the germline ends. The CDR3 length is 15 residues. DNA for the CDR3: TGTGCCAGCAGTGAAAGACTAGGAGTCACAGATACGCAGTATTTT. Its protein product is CASSERLGVTDTQYF.

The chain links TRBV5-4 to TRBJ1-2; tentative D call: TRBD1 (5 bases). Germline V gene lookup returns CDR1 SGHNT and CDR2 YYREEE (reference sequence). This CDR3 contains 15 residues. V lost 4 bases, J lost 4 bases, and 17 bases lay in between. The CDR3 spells CASSPTKQEFYGYTF. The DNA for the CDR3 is TGTGCCAGCAGCCCGACAAAACAGGAGTTCTATGGCTACACCTTC.

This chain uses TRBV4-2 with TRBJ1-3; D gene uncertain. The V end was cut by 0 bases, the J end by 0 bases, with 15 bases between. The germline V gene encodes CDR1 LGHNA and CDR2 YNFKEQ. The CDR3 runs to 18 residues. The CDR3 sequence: CASSQDPGSGFSGNTIYF. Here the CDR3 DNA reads TGTGCCAGCAGCCAAGACCCCGGAAGCGGGTTCTCTGGAAACACCATATATTTT.

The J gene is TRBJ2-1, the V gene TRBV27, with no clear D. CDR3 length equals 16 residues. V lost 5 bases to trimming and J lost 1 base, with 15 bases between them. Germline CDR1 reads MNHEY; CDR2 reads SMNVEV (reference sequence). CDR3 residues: CASSPDSQGSYNEQFF. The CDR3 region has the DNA TGTGCCAGCAGTCCTGACTCTCAAGGGTCCTACAATGAGCAGTTCTTC.

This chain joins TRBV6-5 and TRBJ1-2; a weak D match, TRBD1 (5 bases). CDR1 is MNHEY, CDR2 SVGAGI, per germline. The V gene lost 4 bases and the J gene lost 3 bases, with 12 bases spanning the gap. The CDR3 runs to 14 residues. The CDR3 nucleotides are TGTGCCAGCAGTTGGACGCGAGGGGACTATGGCTACACCTTC. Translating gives CASSWTRGDYGYTF.

CDR3 in DNA: TGTGCCAGCAGCTTTGGACTAGCGGGGGGATCGAACACCGGGGAGCTGTTTTTT. The encoded protein is CASSFGLAGGSNTGELFF. The chain has TRBV5-6 and TRBJ2-2; 14 nucleotides line up with TRBD2. The V and J ends lost 2 bases and 0 bases, in that order; junction bases with no gene match: 3. The CDR3 runs to 18 residues. CDR1 SGHDT and CDR2 YYEEEE come from the germline V gene.

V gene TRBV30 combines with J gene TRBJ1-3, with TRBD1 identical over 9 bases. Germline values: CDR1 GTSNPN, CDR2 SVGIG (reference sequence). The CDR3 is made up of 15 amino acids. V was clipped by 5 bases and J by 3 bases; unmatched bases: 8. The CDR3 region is CAWAPRTGVGNTIYF. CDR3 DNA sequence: TGTGCCTGGGCCCCTCGGACAGGGGTTGGAAACACCATATATTTT.

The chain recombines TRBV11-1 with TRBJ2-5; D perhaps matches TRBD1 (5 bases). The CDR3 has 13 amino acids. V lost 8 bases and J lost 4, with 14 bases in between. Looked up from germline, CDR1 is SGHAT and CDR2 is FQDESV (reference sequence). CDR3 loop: CASAPGSRETQYF. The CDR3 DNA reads TGTGCCAGCGCGCCAGGGTCCCGAGAGACCCAGTACTTC.

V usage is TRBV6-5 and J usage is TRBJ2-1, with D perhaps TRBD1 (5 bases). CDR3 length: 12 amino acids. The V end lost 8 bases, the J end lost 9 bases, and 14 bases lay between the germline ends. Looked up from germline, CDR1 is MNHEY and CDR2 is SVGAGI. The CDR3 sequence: CASGYGAGEQFF. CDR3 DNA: TGTGCCAGCGGCTATGGGGCAGGTGAGCAGTTCTTC.

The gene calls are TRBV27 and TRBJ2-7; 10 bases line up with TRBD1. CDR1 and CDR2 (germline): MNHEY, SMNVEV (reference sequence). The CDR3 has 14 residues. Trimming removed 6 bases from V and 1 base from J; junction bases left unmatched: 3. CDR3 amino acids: CASRRQGASYEQYF. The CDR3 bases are TGTGCCAGCAGAAGACAGGGGGCTTCCTACGAGCAGTACTTC.

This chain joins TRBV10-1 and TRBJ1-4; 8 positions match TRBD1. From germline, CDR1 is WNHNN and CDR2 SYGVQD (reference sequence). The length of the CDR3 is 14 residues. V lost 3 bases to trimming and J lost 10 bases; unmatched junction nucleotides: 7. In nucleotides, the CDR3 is TGCGCCAGCAGTGATGGACAGGGATCTGCAAAACTGTTTTTT. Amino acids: CASSDGQGSAKLFF.

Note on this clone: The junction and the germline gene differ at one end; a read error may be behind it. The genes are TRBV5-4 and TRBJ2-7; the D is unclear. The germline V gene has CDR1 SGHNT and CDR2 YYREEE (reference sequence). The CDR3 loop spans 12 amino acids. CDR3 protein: CASSLNSNEQYF. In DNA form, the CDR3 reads TGTGCCAGCAGCTTGAACTCCAACGAGCAGTACTTC.

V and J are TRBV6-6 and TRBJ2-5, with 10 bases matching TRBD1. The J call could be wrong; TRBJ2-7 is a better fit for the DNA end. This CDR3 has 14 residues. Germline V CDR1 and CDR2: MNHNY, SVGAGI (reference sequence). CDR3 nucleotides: TGTGCCAGCATTCGTCGACAGGGGGCCGACGAGCAGTACTTC. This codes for CASIRRQGADEQYF.

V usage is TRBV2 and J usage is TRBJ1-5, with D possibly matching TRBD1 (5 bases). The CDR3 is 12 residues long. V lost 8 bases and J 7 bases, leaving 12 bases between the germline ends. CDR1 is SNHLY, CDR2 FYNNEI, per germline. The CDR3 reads CASQQGEQPQHF. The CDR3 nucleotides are TGTGCCAGCCAACAAGGGGAACAGCCCCAGCATTTT.

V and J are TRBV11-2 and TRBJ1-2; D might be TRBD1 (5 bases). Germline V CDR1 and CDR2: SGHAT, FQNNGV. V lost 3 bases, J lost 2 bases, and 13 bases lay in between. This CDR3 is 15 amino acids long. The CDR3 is CASSFVGGWNYGYTF. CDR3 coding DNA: TGTGCCAGCAGCTTCGTTGGGGGTTGGAACTATGGCTACACCTTC.

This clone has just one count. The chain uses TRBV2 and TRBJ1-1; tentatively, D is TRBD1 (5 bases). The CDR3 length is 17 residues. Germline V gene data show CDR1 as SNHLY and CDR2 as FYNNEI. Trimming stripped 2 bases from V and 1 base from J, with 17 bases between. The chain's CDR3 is CASSEPGGGTRNTEAFF. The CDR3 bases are TGTGCCAGCAGTGAACCCGGGGGGGGAACCCGGAACACTGAAGCTTTCTTT.

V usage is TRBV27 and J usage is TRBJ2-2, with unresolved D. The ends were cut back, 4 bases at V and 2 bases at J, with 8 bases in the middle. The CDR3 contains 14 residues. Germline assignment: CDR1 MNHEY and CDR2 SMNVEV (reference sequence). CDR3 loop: CASSWIPNTGELFF. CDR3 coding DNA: TGTGCCAGCAGTTGGATCCCCAACACCGGGGAGCTGTTTTTT.

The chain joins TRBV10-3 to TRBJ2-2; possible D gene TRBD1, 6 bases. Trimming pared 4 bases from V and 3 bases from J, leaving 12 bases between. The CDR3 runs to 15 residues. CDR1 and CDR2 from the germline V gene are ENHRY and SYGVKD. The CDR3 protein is CAISAGQGYTGELFF. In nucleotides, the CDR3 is TGTGCCATCAGTGCCGGGCAGGGGTACACCGGGGAGCTGTTTTTT.

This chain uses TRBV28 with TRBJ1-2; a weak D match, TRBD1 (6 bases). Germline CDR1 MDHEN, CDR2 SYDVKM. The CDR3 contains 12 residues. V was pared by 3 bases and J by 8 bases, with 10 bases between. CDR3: CASSFQGSGYTF. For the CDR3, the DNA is TGTGCCAGCAGTTTTCAGGGGTCGGGCTACACCTTC.

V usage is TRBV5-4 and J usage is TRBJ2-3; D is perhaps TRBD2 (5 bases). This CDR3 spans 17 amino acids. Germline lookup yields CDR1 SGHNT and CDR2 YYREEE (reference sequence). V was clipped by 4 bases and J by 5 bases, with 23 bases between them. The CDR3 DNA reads TGTGCCAGCAGCGCCCCGTACCCGGCGGGTGCGCAAGATACGCAGTATTTT. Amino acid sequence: CASSAPYPAGAQDTQYF.

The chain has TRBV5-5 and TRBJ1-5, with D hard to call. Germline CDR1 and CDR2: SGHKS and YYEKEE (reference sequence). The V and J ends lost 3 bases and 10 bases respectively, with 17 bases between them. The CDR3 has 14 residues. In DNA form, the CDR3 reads TGTGCCAGCAGCTACGGGGAGCTTCGACGACCCCAGCATTTT. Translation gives CASSYGELRRPQHF.